This TCR beta chain was retrieved from a study of blood T cell repertoires in COVID-19. Turning to the study itself: Acute and convalescent COVID-19 samples came from the United States, Italy and Spain.

Grouping used clinical history reported by participants in a survey and questionnaire. Clones were sequenced by immunoSEQ multiplex PCR, and TCRdb holds only the in-frame ones, with some missing. The sample has fewer than 250,000 clones, about 91% seen once; the top ten hold about 15%. Germline V gene data show CDR1 as ENHRY and CDR2 as SYGVKD. The V gene lost 0 bases and the J gene lost 7 bases, with 12 bases spanning the gap. The CDR3 is made up of 15 amino acids. The sequenced sample was PBMCs or T cells enriched from blood (not recorded which). The TCR sequence derives from a woman aged 50 to 60 with acute COVID-19. The J gene is TRBJ1-4, the V gene TRBV10-3, with D tentatively TRBD1 (6 bases). CDR3 DNA: TGTGCCATCAGTGAGTCGACGGGGGGCGGTGAAAAACTGTTTTTT. Translated: CAISESTGGGEKLFF.